These T cell receptor beta chains were read from a single sample in a study of T-cell memory formation after mild COVID-19. MiXCR was run by TCRdb on the 5' RACE reads, yielding one entry per CDR3 protein. The sample carries some 130,000 distinct CDR3 sequences, about 25% recorded once. The specimen sequenced was PBMCs or a T cell subset sorted from them (not recorded which). Every receptor here comes from an adult woman who had mild COVID-19 (a few samples of this study predate the infection). Cell type and time point are not known. Each CDR3 is given with its conserved first and last residue. D genes are given only for firm matches. The listing skips clone size in some rows; elsewhere it reads once, few, many or a size class.

d_call | j_call | v_call | clone_size | cdr3_nt | cdr3_aa
TRBD1 | TRBJ2-5 | TRBV29-1 | . | TGCAGCGTTGAAGGACAGGGTCGAATTCTATTC | CSVEGQGRILF
TRBD1 | TRBJ1-2 | TRBV7-9 | . | TGTGCCAGCAGCCTTGGACAGGGGGTTAACTATGGCTACACCTTC | CASSLGQGVNYGYTF
TRBD2 | TRBJ2-3 | TRBV7-9 | . | TGTGCCAGCAGCTCGACTAGCGGGGGGGCCTTCGGAGATACGCAGTATTTT | CASSSTSGGAFGDTQYF
. | TRBJ1-5 | TRBV4-1 | . | TGCGCCAGCAGCCAAGGTTCAGGACAGTATAGCAATCAGCCCCAGCATTTT | CASSQGSGQYSNQPQHF
. | TRBJ1-4 | TRBV12-3/TRBV12-4 | . | TGTGCCAGCAGTTTTCGCTCGATAGAGGCAACTAATGAAAAACTGTTTTTT | CASSFRSIEATNEKLFF
. | TRBJ2-7 | TRBV30 | few | TGTGCCTGGAGCCAATTGGACGAGCAGTACTTC | CAWSQLDEQYF
TRBD2 | TRBJ2-1 | TRBV9 | few | TGTGCCAGCAGCGCCACTAGCGGGAGGGCCCCCTACAATGAGCAGTTCTTC | CASSATSGRAPYNEQFF
. | TRBJ2-1 | TRBV4-2 | few | TGTGCCAGCAGCCCGACTAGTCATGAGCAGTTCTTC | CASSPTSHEQFF
. | TRBJ2-5 | TRBV7-7 | . | TGTGCCAGCAACCCTGGGGGGACCTCGGGGGTACAAGAGACCCAGTACTTC | CASNPGGTSGVQETQYF
. | TRBJ1-4 | TRBV25-1 | many | TGTGCCAGCAGTGGATCGGAGGACGCAGTGTTTTTT | CASSGSEDAVFF
TRBD2 | TRBJ2-5 | TRBV6-2/TRBV6-3 | . | TGTGCCAGCAGTTATTTGCCTAGAGCGGGGGAGACCCAGTACTTC | CASSYLPRAGETQYF